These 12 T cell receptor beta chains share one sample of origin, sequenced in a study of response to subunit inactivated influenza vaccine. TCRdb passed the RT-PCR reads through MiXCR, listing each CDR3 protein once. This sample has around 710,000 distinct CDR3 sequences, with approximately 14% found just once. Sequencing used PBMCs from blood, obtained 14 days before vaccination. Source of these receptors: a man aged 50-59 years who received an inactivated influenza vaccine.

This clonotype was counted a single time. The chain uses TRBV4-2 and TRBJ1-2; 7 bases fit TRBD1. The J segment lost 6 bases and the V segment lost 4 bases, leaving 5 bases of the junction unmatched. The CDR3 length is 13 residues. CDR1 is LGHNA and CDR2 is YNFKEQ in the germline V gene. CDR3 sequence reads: CASSPTDRDGYTF. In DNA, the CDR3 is TGTGCCAGCAGCCCAACCGACAGGGATGGCTACACCTTC.

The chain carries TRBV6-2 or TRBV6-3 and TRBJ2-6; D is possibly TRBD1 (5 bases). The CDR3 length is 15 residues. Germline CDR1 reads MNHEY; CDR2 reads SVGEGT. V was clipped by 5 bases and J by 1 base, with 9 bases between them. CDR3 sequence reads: CASSIQGSGANVLTF. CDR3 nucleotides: TGTGCCAGCAGTATCCAGGGTTCTGGGGCCAACGTCCTGACTTTC.

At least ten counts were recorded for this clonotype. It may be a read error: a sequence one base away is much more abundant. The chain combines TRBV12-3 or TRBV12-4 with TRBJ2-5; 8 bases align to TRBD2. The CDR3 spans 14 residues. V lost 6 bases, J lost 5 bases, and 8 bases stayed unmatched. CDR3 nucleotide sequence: TGTGCCAGCAGCCCGGGACTAGTGGGGGAGACCCAGTACTTC. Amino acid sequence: CASSPGLVGETQYF.

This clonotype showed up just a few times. The CDR3: CSAETGPANEQYF. The CDR3 DNA is TGCAGTGCTGAGACAGGGCCCGCGAACGAGCAGTACTTC. The chain uses TRBV20-1 and TRBJ2-7; 7 bases line up with TRBD1. CDR3 length: 13 residues. The junction had 9 bases not matched to a gene; V was cut back by 5 bases and J by 5 bases. The germline V gene has CDR1 DFQATT and CDR2 SNEGSKA (reference sequence).

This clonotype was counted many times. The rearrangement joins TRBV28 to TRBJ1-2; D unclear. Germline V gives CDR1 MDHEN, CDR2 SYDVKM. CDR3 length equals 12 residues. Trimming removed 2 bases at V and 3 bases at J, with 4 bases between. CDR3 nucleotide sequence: TGTGCCAGCAGTTTAGGTTACTATGGCTACACCTTC. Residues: CASSLGYYGYTF.

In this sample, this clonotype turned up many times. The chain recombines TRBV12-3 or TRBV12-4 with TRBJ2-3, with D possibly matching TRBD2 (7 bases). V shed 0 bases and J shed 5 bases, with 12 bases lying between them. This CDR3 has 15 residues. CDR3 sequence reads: CASSLAGGAIDTQYF. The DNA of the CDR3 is TGTGCCAGCAGTTTAGCTGGGGGGGCCATAGATACGCAGTATTTT.

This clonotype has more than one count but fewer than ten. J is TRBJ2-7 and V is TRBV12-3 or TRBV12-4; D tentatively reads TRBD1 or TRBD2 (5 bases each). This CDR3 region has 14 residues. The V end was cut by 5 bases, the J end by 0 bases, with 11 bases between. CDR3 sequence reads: CASSVGTYSYEQYF. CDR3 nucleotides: TGTGCCAGCAGTGTGGGGACCTACTCCTACGAGCAGTACTTC.

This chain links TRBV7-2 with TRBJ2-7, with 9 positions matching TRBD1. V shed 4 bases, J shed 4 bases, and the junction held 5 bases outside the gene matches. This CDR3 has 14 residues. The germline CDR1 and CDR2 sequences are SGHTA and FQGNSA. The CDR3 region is CASSSTGGRYEQYF. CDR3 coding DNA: TGTGCCAGCAGCTCGACAGGGGGGCGGTACGAGCAGTACTTC.

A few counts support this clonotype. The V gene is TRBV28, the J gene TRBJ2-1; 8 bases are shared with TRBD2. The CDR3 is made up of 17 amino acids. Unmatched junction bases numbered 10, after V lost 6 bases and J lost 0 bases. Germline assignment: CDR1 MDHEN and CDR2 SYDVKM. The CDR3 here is CASSLTWGTSSYNEQFF. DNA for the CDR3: TGTGCCAGCAGCCTAACCTGGGGGACTAGCTCCTACAATGAGCAGTTCTTC.

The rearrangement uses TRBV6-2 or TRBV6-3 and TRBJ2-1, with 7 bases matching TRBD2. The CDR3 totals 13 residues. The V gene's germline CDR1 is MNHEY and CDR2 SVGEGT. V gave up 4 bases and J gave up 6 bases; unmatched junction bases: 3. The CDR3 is CASSWTSRNEQFF. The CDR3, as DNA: TGTGCCAGCAGTTGGACTAGTCGCAATGAGCAGTTCTTC.

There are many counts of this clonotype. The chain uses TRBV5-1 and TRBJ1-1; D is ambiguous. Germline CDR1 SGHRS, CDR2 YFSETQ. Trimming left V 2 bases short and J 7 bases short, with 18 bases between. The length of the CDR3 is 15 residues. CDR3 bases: TGCGCCAGCAGCTTCCTGACTGCCGTTGATGGTGAAGCTTTCTTT. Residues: CASSFLTAVDGEAFF. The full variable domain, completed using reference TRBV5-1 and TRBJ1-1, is KAGVTQTPRYLIKTRGQQVTLSCSPISGHRSVSWYQQTPGQGLQFLFEYFSETQRNKGNFPGRFSGRQFSNSRSEMNVSTLELGDSALYLCASSFLTAVDGEAFFGQGTRLTVV.

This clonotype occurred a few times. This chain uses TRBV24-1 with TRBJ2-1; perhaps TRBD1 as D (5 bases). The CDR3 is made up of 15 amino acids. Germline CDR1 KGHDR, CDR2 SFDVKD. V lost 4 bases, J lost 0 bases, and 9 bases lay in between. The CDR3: CATSDRRVSYNEQFF. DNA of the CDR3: TGTGCCACCAGTGACCGCAGGGTCTCCTACAATGAGCAGTTCTTC.